One sample yielded the 26 T cell receptor beta chains listed below, sequenced in a study of T cells in Graves' hyperthyroidism and ophthalmopathy. Authors of the study amplified TCR beta CDR3 regions from RNA transcripts. The HTBI primer set served for first-round RT-PCR of the TCR CDR3. TCRdb used MiXCR to reprocess the multiplex PCR reads, holding one entry per CDR3 protein. The table shows around 380,000 distinct CDR3 sequences, with 13% occurring only once. The material sequenced was blood. Source of these receptors: a man younger than 45 with Graves' hyperthyroidism that later progressed to Graves' ophthalmopathy.

In its sample, this clonotype was seen many times. This chain connects TRBV7-3 to TRBJ1-5, with D perhaps TRBD1 (5 bases). This CDR3 spans 15 amino acids. V lost 5 bases, J lost 2 bases, and 13 bases lay in between. The germline V gene has CDR1 SGHTA and CDR2 FQGTGA. CDR3 DNA: TGTGCCAGCAGCGAGCATCAGGGACGCAATCAGCCCCAGCATTTT. Residues: CASSEHQGRNQPQHF. Full variable domain (rest looked up from reference TRBV7-3 and TRBJ1-5): GAGVSQTPSNKVTEKGKYVELRCDPISGHTALYWYRQSLGQGPEFLIYFQGTGAADDSGLPNDRFFAVRPEGSVSTLKIQRTERGDSAVYLCASSEHQGRNQPQHFGDGTRLSIL.

Many counts were recorded for this clonotype. The CDR3 DNA follows: TGTGCCAGCAGCTTAGGAGGTACCCTAAGCCGGGGCTACACCTTC. Residues: CASSLGGTLSRGYTF. The chain links TRBV11-3 to TRBJ1-2; D is undetermined. Between the trimmed V and J ends, which lost 1 base and 8 bases, there was a span of 17 bases. Germline V gives CDR1 SGHNT, CDR2 YENEEA. CDR3 size: 15 residues.

This clonotype was counted ten times or more. This rearrangement joins TRBV6-1 to TRBJ1-2; the D is unclear. Trimming removed 6 bases at V and 1 base at J, with 12 bases between. This CDR3 region has 14 residues. The V gene's germline CDR1 is MNHNS and CDR2 SASEGT. CDR3 coding DNA: TGTGCCAGCAGCGTCGACACTTATAACTATGGCTACACCTTC. Translated: CASSVDTYNYGYTF.

This clonotype was seen at least ten times. The rearrangement joins TRBV29-1 to TRBJ1-1; D uncertain. Germline CDR1 and CDR2: SQVTM and ANQGSEA. The CDR3 runs to 12 residues. Deletions cut 3 bases from V and 8 bases from J, with 13 bases between. CDR3 residues: CSVDRQDVEAFF. Written as DNA, the CDR3 is TGCAGCGTTGATCGTCAGGACGTAGAAGCTTTCTTT.

This clonotype occurred a few times. A much larger clone sits a single nucleotide away, making a read error possible. The chain carries TRBV7-9 and TRBJ2-1; 9 nucleotides align to TRBD1. Per the germline V gene, CDR1 is SEHNR and CDR2 is FQNEAQ (reference sequence). This CDR3 region has 15 residues. CDR3: CAGSSPGTGYNEQFF. The CDR3 coding sequence is TGTGCCGGCAGCAGTCCCGGGACAGGGTACAATGAGCAGTTCTTC.

Many counts were recorded for this clonotype. This sequence joins TRBV27 and TRBJ1-4; 7 bases match TRBD1. Trimming removed 5 bases from V and 5 bases from J; junction bases left unmatched: 5. The germline V gene encodes CDR1 MNHEY and CDR2 SMNVEV (reference sequence). CDR3 size: 14 residues. CDR3 coding DNA: TGTGCCAGCAGTCAGACAGGGCGAAATGAAAAACTGTTTTTT. Translation: CASSQTGRNEKLFF.

This clonotype showed up many times. This chain uses TRBV3-1 with TRBJ2-7, with 10 bases that match TRBD1. Unmatched junction bases numbered 4, after V lost 5 bases and J lost 3 bases. The CDR3 is 14 residues long. Per the germline V gene, CDR1 is LGHDT and CDR2 is YNNKEL (reference sequence). CDR3 sequence (DNA): TGTGCCAGCAGCGTAGGACAGGGGGGCTACGAGCAGTACTTC. Amino acids: CASSVGQGGYEQYF.

This clonotype was detected many times. The J gene is TRBJ1-2, the V gene TRBV7-9, with D hard to call. This CDR3 is built from 19 residues. CDR1 is SEHNR and CDR2 is FQNEAQ in the germline V gene (reference sequence). Trimming shortened V by 6 bases and J by 6 bases, and 32 bases separated the two germline ends. Written as DNA, the CDR3 is TGTGCCAGCAGAAAAACCGGGAAAAGTTCGACGCTTCTATATGATGGCTACACCTTC. This codes for CASRKTGKSSTLLYDGYTF.

CDR3 loop: CASSTLEGQGHYEQYF. In DNA form, the CDR3 reads TGTGCCAGCTCAACCCTAGAGGGACAGGGGCACTACGAGCAGTACTTC. The chain is built from TRBV18 and TRBJ2-7, with 10 bases lining up with TRBD1. This CDR3 is built from 16 residues. V was clipped by 5 bases and J by 3 bases; unmatched bases: 10. Germline CDR1 is KGHSH and CDR2 is LQKENI.

This clonotype appeared many times. The CDR3 sequence is CATSTSGGSYNEQFF. In DNA, the CDR3 is TGTGCCACCAGCACTAGCGGGGGCTCCTACAATGAGCAGTTCTTC. The chain is built from TRBV15 and TRBJ2-1; 10 nucleotides line up with TRBD2. CDR1 and CDR2 (germline): LNHNV, YYDKDF (reference sequence). The CDR3 has 15 amino acids. V lost 4 bases and J lost 0; bases outside the gene matches: 0.

This clonotype was seen a few times. The chain recombines TRBV10-1 with TRBJ2-1; 7 bases agree with TRBD1. V shed 3 bases, J shed 8 bases, and the junction held 7 bases outside the gene matches. CDR1 WNHNN and CDR2 SYGVQD come from the germline V gene (reference sequence). The CDR3 spans 14 residues. The CDR3 spells CASSDRGHKDEQFF. CDR3 DNA: TGCGCCAGCAGTGATAGGGGGCATAAGGATGAGCAGTTCTTC.

The rearrangement links TRBV20-1 to TRBJ2-3; 7 nucleotides align to TRBD2. CDR1 and CDR2 (germline): DFQATT, SNEGSKA (reference sequence). The CDR3 loop spans 12 amino acids. The junction had 6 bases not matched to a gene; V was cut back by 5 bases and J by 7 bases. DNA for the CDR3: TGCAGTGCTCCGGGAGGAGGGCATACGCAGTATTTT. It codes for CSAPGGGHTQYF.

The chain carries TRBV4-1 and TRBJ2-7; a weak D match, TRBD2 (6 bases). The CDR3 is 13 amino acids. The V end lost 2 bases, the J end lost 6 bases, and 11 bases lay between the germline ends. CDR1 and CDR2 (germline): MGHRA, YSYEKL. The CDR3: CASSQPGTREQYF. CDR3 sequence (DNA): TGCGCCAGCAGCCAACCAGGGACTCGCGAGCAGTACTTC.

This clonotype was seen ten or more times. The rearrangement uses TRBV3-1 and TRBJ1-1; unclear D gene. This CDR3 region has 15 residues. The V and J ends lost 1 base and 2 bases respectively, with 11 bases between them. Germline CDR1 reads LGHDT; CDR2 reads YNNKEL (reference sequence). The CDR3 spells CASSQGVFPNTEAFF. The CDR3 bases are TGTGCCAGCAGCCAAGGGGTGTTCCCTAACACTGAAGCTTTCTTT. Combining the CDR3 with reference TRBV3-1 and TRBJ1-1 gives the whole variable domain DTAVSQTPKYLVTQMGNDKSIKCEQNLGHDTMYWYKQDSKKFLKIMFSYNNKELIINETVPNRFSPKSPDKAHLNLHINSLELGDSAVYFCASSQGVFPNTEAFFGQGTRLTVV.

This clonotype was picked up many times. The rearrangement joins TRBV12-3 or TRBV12-4 to TRBJ2-5; D remains unclear. The CDR3 loop spans 14 amino acids. With 5 bases removed from V and 0 bases from J, the gap between germline ends came to 10 bases. The CDR3 spells CASSPDPYQETQYF. The DNA for the CDR3 is TGTGCCAGCAGTCCGGACCCGTACCAAGAGACCCAGTACTTC.

The chain combines TRBV7-8 with TRBJ2-1, with D uncertain. There are 15 residues in the CDR3. Germline lookup yields CDR1 SGHVS and CDR2 FQNEAQ. The V end was cut by 5 bases, the J end by 2 bases, with 13 bases between. The CDR3 DNA reads TGTGCCAGCAGCCCCGGACCTCGGGCCTACAATGAGCAGTTCTTC. It is translated as CASSPGPRAYNEQFF.

The V gene is TRBV9, the J gene TRBJ1-1, with D unresolved. The CDR3 totals 14 residues. Germline lookup yields CDR1 SGDLS and CDR2 YYNGEE. V lost 3 bases, J lost 0 bases, and 9 bases lay in between. The CDR3 bases are TGTGCCAGCAGCGCCTCGGTGGTGAACACTGAAGCTTTCTTT. Protein sequence: CASSASVVNTEAFF.

This clonotype was picked up many times. This chain uses TRBV2 with TRBJ2-5; TRBD2 aligns across 11 bases. V shed 6 bases and J 4 bases; nucleotides not matched to a gene: 10. The CDR3 totals 16 residues. Germline V gene data show CDR1 as SNHLY and CDR2 as FYNNEI. CDR3 in DNA: TGTGCCAGCAGCGCGAACCGACTAGCGGGGTTAGAGACCCAGTACTTC. Encoded protein: CASSANRLAGLETQYF.

About this clonotype itself: A read error may produce the germline difference seen at one junction end. The chain is built from TRBV6-5 and TRBJ2-7; D gene ambiguous. Per germline, CDR1 MNHEY and CDR2 SVGAGI. CDR3 length: 13 amino acids. As DNA, the CDR3 is TGTGTCAGCAGTTACCCGGCATCCTACGAGCAGTACTTC. Residues: CVSSYPASYEQYF.

For this clonotype: A much bigger clone sits one base away, suggesting this may be a read error. The chain uses TRBV28 and TRBJ2-1; 10 bases fit TRBD2. Germline CDR1 reads MDHEN; CDR2 reads SYDVKM. This CDR3 has 16 residues. Here the CDR3 DNA reads TGTGTCAGCAGTCCCTCCGGACTAGCGGTTTCTAATGAGCAGTTCTTC. This encodes CVSSPSGLAVSNEQFF.

This clonotype was seen ten or more times. V usage is TRBV14 and J usage is TRBJ1-2; maybe TRBD1 (6 bases). There are 13 residues in the CDR3. Germline CDR1 is SGHDN and CDR2 is FVKESK. Trimming pared 0 bases from V and 6 bases from J, leaving 8 bases between. CDR3 region: CASSQDRGNGYTF. CDR3 coding DNA: TGTGCCAGCAGCCAAGATAGGGGGAATGGCTACACCTTC.

This clonotype was counted ten times or more. The chain combines TRBV11-2 with TRBJ1-2; 7 bases fit TRBD1. This CDR3 region has 16 residues. Germline V gene lookup returns CDR1 SGHAT and CDR2 FQNNGV. V trimming: 4 bases; J trimming: 4 bases; junction bases outside the gene matches: 12. The CDR3 is CASSYKRQGFCYGYTF. DNA for the CDR3: TGTGCCAGCAGCTATAAAAGACAGGGTTTTTGCTATGGCTACACCTTC.

Comment on this clonotype: A read error may produce the germline difference seen at one junction end. The rearrangement uses TRBV20-1 and TRBJ2-7, with a weak D call TRBD2 (5 bases). From germline, CDR1 is DFQATT and CDR2 SNEGSKA (reference sequence). The CDR3 has 13 residues. CDR3 residues: CSARAETWYEQYF. The CDR3 DNA is TGCAGTGCGAGAGCGGAAACCTGGTACGAGCAGTACTTC.

The rearrangement links TRBV19 to TRBJ1-5; D gene uncertain. Between the trimmed V and J ends, which lost 8 bases and 0 bases, there was a span of 11 bases. Germline lookup yields CDR1 LNHDA and CDR2 SQIVND (reference sequence). The CDR3 totals 14 residues. The CDR3 region has the DNA TGTGCCAGTGACACACACAGTAGCAATCAGCCCCAGCATTTT. Encoded protein: CASDTHSSNQPQHF.

This clonotype has more than one count but fewer than ten. This sequence joins TRBV20-1 and TRBJ1-6; TRBD1 agrees at 8 bases. CDR3 size: 16 residues. The germline V gene encodes CDR1 DFQATT and CDR2 SNEGSKA (reference sequence). The ends lost 5 bases at V and 0 bases at J; junction bases unmatched: 6. CDR3 nucleotides: TGCAGTGCTGGCAGACAGGGGAGCTCCTATAATTCACCCCTCCACTTT. Translated, it gives CSAGRQGSSYNSPLHF.

This clonotype was seen only a few times. The chain carries TRBV10-3 and TRBJ2-7, with 7 bases that match TRBD1. Germline-derived CDR1 and CDR2 are ENHRY and SYGVKD. Trimming removed 6 bases from V and 4 bases from J; junction bases left unmatched: 3. The CDR3 sequence is 12 residues long. CDR3 residues: CAISDREYEQYF. The CDR3 DNA reads TGTGCCATCAGCGACAGGGAGTACGAGCAGTACTTC.